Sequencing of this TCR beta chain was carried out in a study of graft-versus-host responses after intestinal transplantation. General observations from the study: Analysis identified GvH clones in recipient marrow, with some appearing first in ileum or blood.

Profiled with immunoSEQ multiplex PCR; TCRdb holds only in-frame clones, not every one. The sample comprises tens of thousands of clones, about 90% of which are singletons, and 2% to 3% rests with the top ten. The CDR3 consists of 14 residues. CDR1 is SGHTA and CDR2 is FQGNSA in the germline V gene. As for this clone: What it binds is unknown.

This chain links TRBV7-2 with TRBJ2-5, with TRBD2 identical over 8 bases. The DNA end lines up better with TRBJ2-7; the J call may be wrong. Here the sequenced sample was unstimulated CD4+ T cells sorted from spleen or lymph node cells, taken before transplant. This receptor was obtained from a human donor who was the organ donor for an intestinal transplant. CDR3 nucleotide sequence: TGTGCCAGCAGCTTATCGGGAGGGTCCTACGAGCAGTACTTC. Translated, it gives CASSLSGGSYEQYF.